The next 10 T cell receptor beta chains were all read from a single sample in a study of blood T cell repertoires in COVID-19. The repertoire was sequenced with immunoSEQ multiplex PCR; TCRdb's copy has only in-frame clones and lacks some. The data contain approximately 290,000 clones, around 82% of them singletons. The sample comprised peripheral blood. These receptors originate from a person between 70 and 80 years old with COVID-19, enrolled during active disease.

This chain joins TRBV18 and TRBJ1-5, with D possibly matching TRBD1 (6 bases). Trimming left V 4 bases short and J 5 bases short, with 9 bases between. The germline V gene encodes CDR1 KGHSH and CDR2 LQKENI. This CDR3 is 13 amino acids long. The CDR3 nucleotides are TGTGCCAGCTCACGGGACATAGATCAGCCCCAGCATTTT. It translates to CASSRDIDQPQHF.

This chain connects TRBV6-5 to TRBJ2-5, with D perhaps TRBD2 (7 bases). CDR3 length: 15 amino acids. Per the germline V gene, CDR1 is MNHEY and CDR2 is SVGAGI. V lost 8 bases, J lost 1 base, and 17 bases lay in between. The DNA for the CDR3 is TGTGCCAGCCGTTCTGCGGGGGCCAGCCAAGAGACCCAGTACTTC. It encodes CASRSAGASQETQYF.

The CDR3 region is CASSTGTSGGQETQYF. CDR3 nucleotides: TGTGCCAGTAGTACGGGGACTAGCGGGGGGCAAGAGACCCAGTACTTC. The V call is TRBV19, the J call TRBJ2-5; 15 nucleotides line up with TRBD2. The CDR3 is 16 amino acids. Germline lookup yields CDR1 LNHDA and CDR2 SQIVND (reference sequence). The V gene end was trimmed by 4 bases and the J gene end by 2 bases; junction bases not matched to a gene: 2.

V and J are TRBV7-9 and TRBJ2-5, with 16 positions matching TRBD2. The ends lost 4 bases at V and 4 bases at J; junction bases unmatched: 3. The CDR3 loop spans 16 amino acids. CDR1 and CDR2 from the germline V gene are SEHNR and FQNEAQ (reference sequence). DNA of the CDR3: TGTGCCAGCAGCTCGGGACTAGCGGGAGGGCGAGAGACCCAGTACTTC. Amino acids: CASSSGLAGGRETQYF.

The gene calls are TRBV6-2 or TRBV6-3 and TRBJ2-1; TRBD2 might be the D (7 bases). CDR3 length: 17 amino acids. Trimming removed 0 bases from V and 8 bases from J, with 20 bases in between. Germline V gene data show CDR1 as MNHEY and CDR2 as SVGEGT. CDR3 region: CASSYSSAGAAGHEQFF. The CDR3 DNA sequence: TGTGCCAGCAGTTACTCGTCCGCGGGGGCTGCGGGGCATGAGCAGTTCTTC.

This clone was counted between two and nine times. The chain carries TRBV10-3 and TRBJ1-2, with D perhaps matching TRBD1 (5 bases). Trimming took off 6 bases at V and 7 bases at J, with 15 bases between the two ends. Germline V gene data show CDR1 as ENHRY and CDR2 as SYGVKD. The CDR3 sequence is 13 residues long. In nucleotides, the CDR3 is TGTGCCATCAGGGGCCCGACAGCCGCTGGCTACACCTTC. Its translation: CAIRGPTAAGYTF.

This rearrangement joins TRBV4-1 to TRBJ1-5; 7 positions match TRBD1. Trimming cost V 2 bases and J 10 bases; bases outside gene matches: 11. This CDR3 has 15 amino acids. Germline CDR1 and CDR2: MGHRA and YSYEKL. The CDR3: CASSQPRQGRNPQHF. Here the CDR3 DNA reads TGCGCCAGCAGCCAACCTCGACAGGGAAGAAACCCCCAGCATTTT.

This clone was picked up one time. The chain uses TRBV6-2 or TRBV6-3 and TRBJ1-5; D gene unclear. This CDR3 has 15 residues. Germline V gene data show CDR1 as MNHEY and CDR2 as SVGEGT. Trimming left V 5 bases short and J 2 bases short, with 13 bases between. The CDR3 nucleotides read TGTGCCAGCAGTCTTACGGTCCAGGGCAATCAGCCCCAGCATTTT. Translating it yields CASSLTVQGNQPQHF.

This chain joins TRBV7-9 and TRBJ2-5, with D unresolved. The CDR3 has 14 amino acids. Germline loops: CDR1 SEHNR, CDR2 FQNEAQ (reference sequence). The V and J ends lost 5 bases and 4 bases respectively, with 14 bases between them. In DNA form, the CDR3 reads TGTGCCAGCAGCCCTGAAATCTACTCAGAGACCCAGTACTTC. Translation gives CASSPEIYSETQYF.

This chain connects TRBV7-2 to TRBJ2-3, with a weak D call TRBD2 (6 bases). Germline V gene sequence: CDR1 SGHTA, CDR2 FQGNSA. V was pared by 5 bases and J by 1 base, with 13 bases between. The CDR3 loop spans 15 amino acids. The CDR3 sequence is CASSPQRARTDTQYF. The CDR3 DNA sequence: TGTGCCAGCAGCCCTCAGCGGGCCCGCACAGATACGCAGTATTTT.